Shown below are 5 T cell receptor beta chains from a single sample sequenced in a study of T cell responses to AZD1222 COVID-19 vaccine. Here immunoSEQ multiplex PCR was the method, and the copy in TCRdb shows in-frame clones only, minus some. Found here are 100,000 to 150,000 clones, about nine tenths of them singletons; the top ten hold about 1.5%. Here the sequenced sample was peripheral blood, taken on day 0 of AZD1222 vaccination. All receptors come from an adult in good health.

J is TRBJ2-7 and V is TRBV19, with D maybe TRBD1 (5 bases). Between the trimmed V and J ends, which lost 8 bases and 0 bases, there was a span of 11 bases. CDR1 and CDR2 (germline): LNHDA, SQIVND (reference sequence). CDR3 size: 13 residues. The CDR3 region is CASARDSSYEQYF. CDR3 in DNA: TGTGCCAGTGCGCGTGACAGCTCCTACGAGCAGTACTTC. Together with reference TRBV19 and TRBJ2-7, the CDR3 gives the full variable domain: DGGITQSPKYLFRKEGQNVTLSCEQNLNHDAMYWYRQDPGQGLRLIYYSQIVNDFQKGDIAEGYSVSREKKESFPLTVTSAQKNPTAFYLCASARDSSYEQYFGPGTRLTVT.

CDR3 sequence reads: CASSFMQGNSPLHF. CDR3 coding DNA: TGTGCCAGCAGTTTTATGCAGGGGAATTCACCCCTCCACTTT. The chain recombines TRBV28 with TRBJ1-6, with D tentatively TRBD1 (6 bases). Looked up from germline, CDR1 is MDHEN and CDR2 is SYDVKM. This CDR3 has 14 residues. Trimming took off 3 bases at V and 7 bases at J, with 10 bases between the two ends.

V usage is TRBV20-1 and J usage is TRBJ2-1; a possible D gene is TRBD1 (5 bases). The CDR3 has 11 amino acids. V was shortened by 6 bases and J by 9 bases, with 12 bases between the two germline ends. Germline CDR1 and CDR2: DFQATT and SNEGSKA (reference sequence). This chain's CDR3 is CSAAGYSEQFF. The DNA for the CDR3 is TGCAGTGCAGCAGGGTATAGTGAGCAGTTCTTC.

This chain connects TRBV2 to TRBJ2-7; TRBD2 might be the D (6 bases). Germline CDR1 SNHLY, CDR2 FYNNEI. This CDR3 has 15 residues. V was pared by 10 bases and J by 6 bases, with 25 bases between. The DNA for the CDR3 is TGTGCCAACACCCCCAGAACGGACGGGGGAAGCGAGCAGTACTTC. Its translation is CANTPRTDGGSEQYF.

This rearrangement joins TRBV4-2 to TRBJ1-6; D is undetermined. The CDR3 is made up of 16 amino acids. CDR1 and CDR2 (germline): LGHNA, YNFKEQ. The germline V and J ends were trimmed by 4 bases and 10 bases, with 20 bases remaining between them. CDR3 nucleotide sequence: TGTGCCAGCAGCCCAGATACCGGCAGGACTACCTCACCCCTCCACTTT. This codes for CASSPDTGRTTSPLHF.